This entry lists 4 T cell receptor beta chains sequenced from one sample in a study of immune heterogeneity within non-small cell lung tumors. The authors amplified TCR beta CDR3 by multiplex PCR with 32 V and 13 J primers. TCRdb re-analysed the multiplex PCR reads in MiXCR, keeping a single row per CDR3 protein. This sample yields 10,000 to 13,000 distinct CDR3 sequences, of which under 30% are seen a single time; roughly 8.7% belongs to the top ten. Samples each supplied around 630 ng of bulk tumor genomic DNA as template. Collection of several biopsies per primary tumor, spaced far apart, took place during surgery. Patients underwent curative surgery for non-small cell lung cancer (untreated and newly diagnosed). The sample comprised lung tumor tissue. Receptors were obtained from a woman in her sixties or seventies with non-small cell lung cancer.

Concerning this clonotype itself: One end of the junction fails to match germline, which may point to a read error. The J gene is TRBJ2-1, the V gene TRBV20-1; D is tentatively TRBD1 or TRBD2 (7 bases each). The germline CDR1 and CDR2 sequences are DFQATT and SNEGSKA (reference sequence). The CDR3 has 14 residues. The CDR3 reads CGARGGGGGLGQFF. CDR3 sequence (DNA): TGCGGTGCCAGGGGGGGGGGGGGAGGGCTAGGGCAGTTCTTC.

By sample fraction, this clonotype is medium-sized. The V call is TRBV28, the J call TRBJ2-7, with TRBD2 identical over 9 bases. Germline assignment: CDR1 MDHEN and CDR2 SYDVKM. J gave up 2 bases and V 2 bases, and 7 bases lay outside the gene matches. This CDR3 contains 16 residues. The CDR3 DNA follows: TGTGCCAGCAGTTTAAAGCGTGCGGGAGGGACCTACGAGCAGTACTTC. This encodes CASSLKRAGGTYEQYF.

This clonotype appeared a few times. This chain links TRBV10-2 with TRBJ2-2, with no clear D. Trimming cost V 3 bases and J 8 bases, with 16 bases left between them. The CDR3 contains 15 residues. CDR1 is WSHSY, CDR2 SAAADI, per germline. CDR3 sequence reads: CASSDGRNWLGELFF. The CDR3 nucleotides are TGCGCCAGCAGTGACGGCCGAAACTGGCTAGGGGAGCTGTTTTTT.

This clonotype is categorized as medium-sized (0.01 to 0.1%). The chain couples TRBV11-3 to TRBJ1-3; D not resolved. Per germline, CDR1 SGHNT and CDR2 YENEEA. V was cut by 4 bases and J by 0 bases, with 19 bases left in between. This CDR3 is 18 amino acids long. For the CDR3, the DNA is TGTGCCAGCAGCTGGAATAGGAATCGAGGGAGCTCTGGAAACACCATATATTTT. Amino acid sequence: CASSWNRNRGSSGNTIYF.